This T cell receptor beta chain was identified during a study of vaccination effects on CD4 cells after COVID-19. In the ViraFEST assay, antigen-specific CD4+ clonotypes were identified by expansion after peptide-pool stimulation. Around day 10 of culture, CD4+ T cells were separated out. Vaccinated participants had no history of SARS-CoV-2 infection and tested negative for nucleocapsid antibodies. Wells each received 2 million to 2.5 million PBMC, cultured with approximately 10 IU/ml IL-2 and roughly 10 ug/ml peptides. TCRdb keeps only in-frame clones here, not all; method: immunoSEQ multiplex PCR. The top ten clones hold more than 1.5% of a sample with roughly 76,000 clones, roughly 80% of them seen once. A note on this clone: Its antigen is unidentified.

Study-level findings and limits: Long after vaccination, the clones induced by infection and by vaccine shrank markedly in size. Common cold coronaviruses were cross-recognized by only 1 of 255 vaccine-induced clones in healthy vaccinees.

The germline V gene has CDR1 MRHNA and CDR2 SNTAGT. CDR3 size: 15 residues. Losses at the gene ends were 4 bases for V and 2 bases for J; bases not matched to a gene: 3. The source was CD4+ T cells from PBMCs cultured with HCoV-229E spike peptides, collected before COVID-19 vaccination. The chain links TRBV6-4 to TRBJ2-2, with 8 bases identical to TRBD2. The sequence derives from a human donor who received a COVID-19 vaccine. CDR3 in amino acids: CASSASGGNTGELFF. The CDR3 coding sequence is TGTGCCAGCAGTGCGAGCGGGGGTAACACCGGGGAGCTGTTTTTT.